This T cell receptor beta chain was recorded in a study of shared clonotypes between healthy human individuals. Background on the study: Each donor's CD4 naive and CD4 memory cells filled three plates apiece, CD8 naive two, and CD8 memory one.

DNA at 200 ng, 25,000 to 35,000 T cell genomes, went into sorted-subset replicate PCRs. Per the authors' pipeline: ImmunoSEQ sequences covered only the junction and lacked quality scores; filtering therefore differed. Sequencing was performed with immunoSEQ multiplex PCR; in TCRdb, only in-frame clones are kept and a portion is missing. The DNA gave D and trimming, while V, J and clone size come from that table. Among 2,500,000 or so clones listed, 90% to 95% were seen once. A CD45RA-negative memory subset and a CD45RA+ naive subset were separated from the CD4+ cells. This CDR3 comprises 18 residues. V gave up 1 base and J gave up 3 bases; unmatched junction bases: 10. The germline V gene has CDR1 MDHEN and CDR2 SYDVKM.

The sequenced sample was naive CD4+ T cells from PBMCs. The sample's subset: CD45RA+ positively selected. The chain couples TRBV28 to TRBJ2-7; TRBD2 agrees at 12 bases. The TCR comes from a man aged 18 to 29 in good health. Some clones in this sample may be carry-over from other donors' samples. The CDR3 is CASSLFITLAGGRYEQYF. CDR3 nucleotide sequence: TGTGCCAGCAGTTTATTTATAACCCTAGCGGGAGGGCGCTACGAGCAGTACTTC. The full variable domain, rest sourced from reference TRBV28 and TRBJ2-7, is DVKVTQSSRYLVKRTGEKVFLECVQDMDHENMFWYRQDPGLGLRLIYFSYDVKMKEKGDIPEGYSVSREKKERFSLILESASTNQTSMYLCASSLFITLAGGRYEQYFGPGTRLTVT.